The T cell receptor beta chain described here comes from a study of tumour-infiltrating T cells in Burkitt lymphoma. Germline V lookup: CDR1 SGHRS, CDR2 YFSETQ. The ends were cut back, 3 bases at V and 6 bases at J, with 9 bases in the middle. This CDR3 has 13 amino acids. Some clones are missing from TCRdb's copy, which holds only in-frame ones; the method was immunoSEQ multiplex PCR. This sample has about 15,000 clones, with approximately 82% found just once. Input material: tumor tissue. This chain links TRBV5-1 with TRBJ2-2; D is uncertain. The receptor's source is a human donor with diffuse large B-cell lymphoma. This CDR3 reads CASSSRGAGELFF. For the CDR3, the DNA is TGCGCCAGCAGCTCTCGCGGAGCCGGGGAGCTGTTTTTT.